This TCR beta chain was obtained from a study of vaccination and CD4 T cells after COVID-19. Across the study: Researchers treated cells with overlapping spike peptides taken from SARS-CoV-2, HCoV-NL63, HCoV-OC43 and HCoV-229E.

The germline V gene has CDR1 SGDLS and CDR2 YYNGEE. J lost 2 bases, V lost 0 bases, and 6 bases had no gene match. The CDR3 has 17 amino acids. Specified treatment: approximately nine-day PBMC culture with coronavirus spike peptide pools or control peptides (ViraFEST assay). The Oncomine TCR Beta short-read assay generated sequence data from the DNA of cultured CD4+ T cells. TCRdb analysed the PCR reads with MiXCR anew, one entry per CDR3 protein. The sample contains 20,000 or so distinct CDR3 sequences, roughly 33% of which appear only once. Study-wide results and limits: Within convalescent individuals, 304 out of 307 vaccine-specific clones proved to be spike mono-reactive.

As to this clonotype: Its cognate antigen is unknown.

This sequence was found in a human donor with COVID-19. Sequenced input: cultured CD4+ T cells from blood. The chain combines TRBV9 with TRBJ2-5; 11 positions agree with TRBD2. DNA for the CDR3: TGTGCCAGCAGCGTAGGGCCTAGCGGGGGGATACAAGAGACCCAGTACTTC. Its protein is CASSVGPSGGIQETQYF.